The next 25 T cell receptor beta chains were all read from a single sample in a study of T cell responses to AZD1222 COVID-19 vaccine. Here immunoSEQ multiplex PCR was the method, and the copy in TCRdb shows in-frame clones only, minus some. The table shows about 120,000 clones, with 80% to 90% occurring only once. The specimen comprised peripheral blood, sampled on day 0 of AZD1222 vaccination. Source of these receptors: an adult in good health.

The chain joins TRBV28 to TRBJ2-3, with 7 bases identical to TRBD2. From germline, CDR1 is MDHEN and CDR2 SYDVKM. The CDR3 covers 15 residues. J was trimmed by 1 base and V by 10 bases; bases with no gene match: 11. The CDR3 coding sequence is TGTGCCACCTCAAGCGGGGCCCAGGGCACAGATACGCAGTATTTT. It yields the protein CATSSGAQGTDTQYF.

CDR3 sequence (DNA): TGTGCCAGCAGTTTAAGAGGGACAGGGCAGAGGAACACTGAAGCTTTCTTT. Encoded protein: CASSLRGTGQRNTEAFF. The chain combines TRBV28 with TRBJ1-1, with 9 bases matching TRBD1. The ends lost 2 bases at V and 1 base at J; junction bases unmatched: 8. The CDR3 loop spans 17 amino acids. The germline V gene encodes CDR1 MDHEN and CDR2 SYDVKM.

This chain connects TRBV4-2 to TRBJ2-3, with TRBD2 identical over 7 bases. Trimming cost V 0 bases and J 6 bases; bases outside gene matches: 12. Germline CDR1 reads LGHNA; CDR2 reads YNFKEQ. The CDR3 runs to 17 residues. CDR3 in amino acids: CASSQDPSGAAQDTQYF. The DNA for the CDR3 is TGTGCCAGCAGCCAAGATCCCAGCGGGGCCGCACAGGATACGCAGTATTTT.

The chain couples TRBV7-2 to TRBJ2-5; D ambiguous. The germline V gene has CDR1 SGHTA and CDR2 FQGNSA. The CDR3 covers 15 residues. The germline V and J ends were trimmed by 5 bases and 0 bases, with 13 bases remaining between them. The CDR3 here is CASSLRRRYQETQYF. The CDR3, as DNA: TGTGCCAGCAGCCTGAGACGCCGGTACCAAGAGACCCAGTACTTC.

The V gene is TRBV5-5, the J gene TRBJ1-1; 9 bases line up with TRBD1. V trimming: 2 bases; J trimming: 0 bases; junction bases outside the gene matches: 5. Germline assignment: CDR1 SGHKS and CDR2 YYEKEE (reference sequence). The CDR3 consists of 16 residues. In DNA form, the CDR3 reads TGTGCCAGCAGCTTAGGGACAGGGTGGATGAACACTGAAGCTTTCTTT. Amino acid sequence: CASSLGTGWMNTEAFF. Full variable domain (remainder filled in from reference TRBV5-5 and TRBJ1-1): DAGVTQSPTHLIKTRGQQVTLRCSPISGHKSVSWYQQVLGQGPQFIFQYYEKEERGRGNFPDRFSARQFPNYSSELNVNALLLGDSALYLCASSLGTGWMNTEAFFGQGTRLTVV.

The chain links TRBV6-5 to TRBJ2-4; no clear D. Germline CDR1 is MNHEY and CDR2 is SVGAGI. V lost 6 bases and J 0 bases, leaving 6 bases between the germline ends. The CDR3 spans 13 residues. CDR3 coding DNA: TGTGCCAGCAGAATGCCAGCCAAAAACATTCAGTACTTC. Amino acid sequence: CASRMPAKNIQYF.

CDR3 sequence reads: CASTPSGGIYEQYF. CDR3 in DNA: TGTGCCAGCACCCCCTCGGGGGGGATCTACGAGCAGTACTTC. The gene calls are TRBV7-9 and TRBJ2-7, with 8 bases fitting TRBD2. The ends lost 7 bases at V and 3 bases at J; junction bases unmatched: 8. Germline CDR1 reads SEHNR; CDR2 reads FQNEAQ (reference sequence). This CDR3 contains 14 residues.

The chain combines TRBV2 with TRBJ2-7, with D perhaps matching TRBD1 (6 bases). This CDR3 has 12 amino acids. The V end lost 10 bases, the J end lost 3 bases, and 13 bases lay between the germline ends. Germline CDR1 reads SNHLY; CDR2 reads FYNNEI. The CDR3 loop is CAIETGIYEQYF. For the CDR3, the DNA is TGTGCCATCGAAACAGGGATCTACGAGCAGTACTTC.

The DNA of the CDR3 is TGCGCCAGCAGCCAAGTCGGGGGTCGTGATACGCAGTATTTT. Its protein is CASSQVGGRDTQYF. The gene calls are TRBV4-3 and TRBJ2-3; tentatively, D is TRBD2 (6 bases). V was shortened by 1 base and J by 6 bases, with 11 bases between the two germline ends. Germline CDR1 is LGHNA and CDR2 is YSLEER. CDR3 length equals 14 residues.

The chain joins TRBV27 to TRBJ2-4; D is undetermined. V was shortened by 6 bases and J by 6 bases, with 9 bases between the two germline ends. The CDR3 length is 12 residues. Germline lookup yields CDR1 MNHEY and CDR2 SMNVEV (reference sequence). The CDR3, as DNA: TGTGCCAGCAGCGGGTTGGGAAACATTCAGTACTTC. Translating it yields CASSGLGNIQYF.

In its sample, this clone was seen once. The chain recombines TRBV27 with TRBJ2-7; TRBD1 is a possible D gene (6 bases). This CDR3 has 11 amino acids. The germline CDR1 and CDR2 sequences are MNHEY and SMNVEV (reference sequence). V gave up 9 bases and J gave up 7 bases, with 13 bases separating them. The CDR3 nucleotides are TGTGCCAGTAAACAGGGAGTGGAGCAGTACTTC. Protein product: CASKQGVEQYF.

This clone occurred once. The chain joins TRBV7-9 to TRBJ2-3; D gene ambiguous. Germline V gives CDR1 SEHNR, CDR2 FQNEAQ (reference sequence). The V and J ends lost 3 bases and 0 bases respectively, with 7 bases between them. This CDR3 spans 14 amino acids. CDR3 DNA sequence: TGTGCCAGCAGCTTGCGGTCTAGCACAGATACGCAGTATTTT. It codes for CASSLRSSTDTQYF.

The chain carries TRBV5-1 and TRBJ1-3; D is undetermined. CDR3 length: 14 amino acids. Germline-derived CDR1 and CDR2 are SGHRS and YFSETQ. Deletions cut 4 bases from V and 4 bases from J, with 12 bases between. The CDR3 spells CASSPSTAGNTIYF. As DNA, the CDR3 is TGCGCCAGCAGCCCCTCTACGGCGGGAAACACCATATATTTT.

The chain links TRBV9 to TRBJ2-5; the D gene is possibly TRBD1 (6 bases). The V gene lost 0 bases and the J gene lost 1 base, with 10 bases spanning the gap. The CDR3 length is 15 residues. CDR1 is SGDLS and CDR2 is YYNGEE in the germline V gene. As DNA, the CDR3 is TGTGCCAGCAGCGTAGCTGCAGGGGCCCAAGAGACCCAGTACTTC. Protein: CASSVAAGAQETQYF.

In the case of this clone: Additional DNA sequences in this sample encode the identical CDR3. The J gene is TRBJ1-1, the V gene TRBV29-1, with 10 nucleotides matching TRBD1. With 7 bases clipped from V and 1 base from J, the junction kept 3 bases outside the gene matches. CDR1 and CDR2 (germline): SQVTM, ANQGSEA. The CDR3 has 13 residues. CDR3 coding DNA: TGCAGCGCTGGGGACAGGGGGAACACTGAAGCTTTCTTT. It specifies CSAGDRGNTEAFF.

The CDR3 coding sequence is TGTGCCAGCAACTCCCTGGGGGCTGAAAAACTGTTTTTT. Amino acids: CASNSLGAEKLFF. The chain has TRBV7-9 and TRBJ1-4, with a weak D call TRBD1 (6 bases). V was cut by 7 bases and J by 7 bases, with 13 bases left in between. The CDR3 totals 13 residues. The germline gives CDR1 SEHNR, CDR2 FQNEAQ (reference sequence).

J is TRBJ1-1 and V is TRBV10-3; TRBD1 matches at 9 bases. CDR1 and CDR2 (germline): ENHRY, SYGVKD. The CDR3 consists of 18 residues. V shed 2 bases and J 5 bases; nucleotides not matched to a gene: 15. CDR3 sequence reads: CAISERGRQGQGVTEAFF. Written as DNA, the CDR3 is TGTGCCATCAGTGAGAGGGGACGCCAGGGACAGGGAGTTACTGAAGCTTTCTTT.

The gene calls are TRBV10-3 and TRBJ1-5; D not certain. The germline V and J ends were trimmed by 6 bases and 2 bases, with 11 bases remaining between them. The CDR3 spans 14 residues. CDR1 and CDR2 from the germline V gene are ENHRY and SYGVKD. This chain's CDR3 is CAISEPGGNQPQHF. The DNA of the CDR3 is TGTGCCATCAGCGAACCCGGGGGCAATCAGCCCCAGCATTTT.

The chain is built from TRBV19 and TRBJ2-3, with 15 nucleotides matching TRBD2. This CDR3 region has 18 residues. Trimming took 5 bases from V and 0 from J; bases not matched to a gene: 6. Germline values: CDR1 LNHDA, CDR2 SQIVND (reference sequence). CDR3 loop: CASSPWTSGRGSTDTQYF. CDR3 DNA sequence: TGTGCCAGTAGTCCCTGGACTAGCGGGAGGGGTAGCACAGATACGCAGTATTTT.

The CDR3 nucleotides are TGTGCCAGCAGTTTCAGGAGGGTTGACCAGCCCCAGCATTTT. It translates to CASSFRRVDQPQHF. V and J are TRBV28 and TRBJ1-5; D gene unclear. Trimming took off 3 bases at V and 7 bases at J, with 13 bases between the two ends. The CDR3 covers 14 residues. Germline assignment: CDR1 MDHEN and CDR2 SYDVKM. The entire variable domain, with the rest obtained from reference TRBV28 and TRBJ1-5, is as follows: DVKVTQSSRYLVKRTGEKVFLECVQDMDHENMFWYRQDPGLGLRLIYFSYDVKMKEKGDIPEGYSVSREKKERFSLILESASTNQTSMYLCASSFRRVDQPQHFGDGTRLSIL.

The chain recombines TRBV30 with TRBJ2-7; no reliable D call. The CDR3 is 13 amino acids. Germline assignment: CDR1 GTSNPN and CDR2 SVGIG (reference sequence). The V gene lost 0 bases and the J gene lost 7 bases, with 13 bases spanning the gap. The CDR3 sequence: CAWSVRLVLEQYF. In DNA form, the CDR3 reads TGTGCCTGGAGTGTACGTCTGGTTCTGGAGCAGTACTTC.

The J gene is TRBJ2-4, the V gene TRBV2; D may match TRBD1 or TRBD2 (5 bases each). V lost 0 bases and J 0 bases, leaving 12 bases between the germline ends. The CDR3 sequence is 17 residues long. Looked up from germline, CDR1 is SNHLY and CDR2 is FYNNEI. This CDR3 reads CASSEAGVILAKNIQYF. DNA of the CDR3: TGTGCCAGCAGTGAAGCGGGGGTGATACTAGCCAAAAACATTCAGTACTTC.

This chain connects TRBV5-8 to TRBJ1-2; D is ambiguous. The V and J ends lost 4 bases and 4 bases respectively, with 14 bases between them. The CDR3 totals 14 residues. Germline lookup yields CDR1 SGHTS and CDR2 YDEGEE. The CDR3, as DNA: TGTGCCAGCAGCCCGGTGGGGAAGAGCTATGGCTACACCTTC. This gives the protein CASSPVGKSYGYTF.

The rearrangement uses TRBV4-3 and TRBJ2-1; D is unclear. From germline, CDR1 is LGHNA and CDR2 YSLEER. The CDR3 totals 18 residues. Trimming took 4 bases from V and 5 from J, leaving 24 bases between them. The CDR3 reads CASSLQAGPTHSHNEQFF. The CDR3 nucleotides read TGCGCCAGCAGCCTTCAAGCCGGGCCTACTCACAGCCACAATGAGCAGTTCTTC.

The chain carries TRBV2 and TRBJ1-3; possibly TRBD1 for D (5 bases). Germline V gene sequence: CDR1 SNHLY, CDR2 FYNNEI. Trimming pared 9 bases from V and 3 bases from J, leaving 15 bases between. The CDR3 has 14 residues. CDR3 in amino acids: CASGGPGSGNTIYF. In DNA form, the CDR3 reads TGTGCCAGTGGAGGGCCAGGGAGTGGAAACACCATATATTTT.